This T cell receptor beta chain was observed in a study of cytomegalovirus exposure and HLA in healthy donors. Study outcomes and limitations: Highly shared variants forming one cluster were likely a sequencing artifact.

60 Vbeta and 13 Jbeta primers were used in PCR. Using immunoSEQ multiplex PCR, the repertoire was profiled, and TCRdb retains in-frame clones only, with some absent. This table holds 90,000 to 150,000 clones, approximately 72% found once. A word on this clone: Its cognate antigen is unknown.

Sequenced: PBMCs. This sequence originates from a woman aged 40 to 49 in good health and CMV-seropositive.

CDR3 sequence reads: CASSAGVGGITDTQYF. Written as DNA, the CDR3 is TGCGCCAGCAGCGCGGGAGTGGGAGGAATTACAGATACGCAGTATTTT. J is TRBJ2-3 and V is TRBV5-1, with 7 bases matching TRBD2. V lost 4 bases, J lost 3 bases, and 11 bases stayed unmatched. Germline loops: CDR1 SGHRS, CDR2 YFSETQ. This CDR3 spans 16 amino acids.